This TCR beta chain was profiled in a study of blood T cell repertoires in COVID-19. Profiled with immunoSEQ multiplex PCR; TCRdb holds only in-frame clones, not every one. The table includes roughly 100,000 clones, around 80% detected once. This CDR3 has 14 amino acids. V gave up 4 bases and J gave up 7 bases, with 13 bases separating them. In germline, CDR1 is SGHTA, CDR2 FQGNSA. Material: peripheral blood. J is TRBJ2-2 and V is TRBV7-2, with a possible D match to TRBD1 (6 bases). The receptor comes from a woman aged 80 or older with acute or convalescent COVID-19. The DNA for the CDR3 is TGTGCCAGCAGCTATAGCAGGGGAATCGGGGAGCTGTTTTTT. Its protein is CASSYSRGIGELFF.